The rows below give T cell receptor beta chains drawn from one sample of a study of blood T cell repertoires in COVID-19. The protocol was immunoSEQ multiplex PCR, while the TCRdb copy is restricted to in-frame clones and leaves out a portion. Counted here are 90,000 or so clones, roughly nine tenths occurring once; the ten biggest clones make up around 17%. Sample: peripheral blood. Receptors originate from a woman aged 55-69 years with COVID-19, enrolled during active disease. Both conserved end residues are trimmed from each CDR3. The order of the fields is V gene, J gene, CDR3 protein.

TRBV4-2	TRBJ2-3	ASSAQRLTDTQY
TRBV5-1	TRBJ2-7	ASSLGLRVLAPSEQY
TRBV28	TRBJ2-7	ASSVRVTYEQY
TRBV5-1	TRBJ2-7	ASSLAVGTGTREQY
TRBV5-1	TRBJ1-3	ASSPGTGLSTIY
TRBV5-1	TRBJ2-3	ASSLGLSSTDTQY
TRBV4-3	TRBJ1-4	ASSQDTGQTGREKLF
TRBV7-6	TRBJ1-2	ASSPRGTGRDGYT
TRBV4-1	TRBJ2-7	ASSQDRGYEQY
TRBV18	TRBJ1-1	ASSVRSEPTEAF
TRBV28	TRBJ2-3	ASSSPSTGDTDTQY
TRBV10-1	TRBJ2-2	ASITQGANTGELF
TRBV9	TRBJ2-3	ASSAGLAGSSTDTQY
TRBV3-1/TRBV3-2	TRBJ2-7	ASRGGPTEQY
TRBV7-6	TRBJ2-7	ASSLQPGQHYEQY
TRBV3-1/TRBV3-2	TRBJ1-2	ASSQGPGSLYGYT
TRBV4-1	TRBJ2-1	ASSPIDGARSSYNEQF
TRBV6-2/TRBV6-3	TRBJ2-5	ASSHAPVTGQGGFAQETQY
TRBV5-1	TRBJ2-7	ASSPDSGGSYEQY
TRBV21-1	TRBJ2-5	ASSKREQAATHQETQY
TRBV5-1	TRBJ2-7	ASRTGQEDYEQY
TRBV10-2	TRBJ1-6	ASSLTRDSNSPLH
TRBV7-2	TRBJ2-3	ASSSNIADTQY
TRBV5-1	TRBJ2-2	ASSLTAGITITGELF
TRBV12-3/TRBV12-4	TRBJ1-1	ASSGGTEAF
TRBV27	TRBJ2-7	ASSLSRTGREVQY
TRBV21-1	TRBJ1-1	ASSRAGANTEAF
TRBV2	TRBJ2-1	ASSAERTIYNEQF
TRBV4-3	TRBJ1-1	ASRGQGLNTEAF
TRBV19	TRBJ1-4	ASSPRQGANEKLF
TRBV5-1	TRBJ1-2	ASSIQQGLEYGYT
TRBV4-1	TRBJ2-5	ASSQTRQGAGETQY